The clone carrying this TCR beta chain was counted a few times. Its antigen is not identified. Each sorted fraction was over 98% pure. V was cut by 0 bases and J by 6 bases, with 8 bases left in between. The CDR3 is 13 residues long. The germline V gene has CDR1 SGHTA and CDR2 FQGNSA. The entry originates in a study of beta chain features in type 1 diabetes. Across the whole study: The patient and healthy donor groups were comparable for age, gender and cell yields. Summed over all samples, the examined sorted cells came to fewer than 120,000,000.

Expressed TCRB transcripts were sequenced, since all the RNA that had been isolated was reverse transcribed. Assay: immunoSEQ multiplex PCR; the TCRdb copy retains only in-frame clones and omits some. The repertoire holds some 350,000 clones, with roughly 13% as singletons. Study results and caveats: Across all four CD4+ subsets, people with type 1 diabetes showed modestly shorter TCRB CDR3s. Comparison showed that naive, central memory and Treg TCRB repertoires appeared more similar among patients than among healthy donors.

The sequenced sample was naive CD4+ T cells from blood. The V and J genes are TRBV7-2 and TRBJ1-2; D might be TRBD1 (5 bases). This sequence originates from a woman aged 18-30 years with type 1 diabetes. CDR3 region: CASSLAPGNGYTF. The CDR3, as DNA: TGTGCCAGCAGCTTAGCACCAGGGAATGGCTACACCTTC.